These 25 T cell receptor beta chains share one sample of origin, sequenced in a study of read filtering for tumor transcriptome and immune sequencing. The library was built from about 0.4 ug RNA with molecular barcoded adaptors for alpha/delta and beta/gamma chains. Each CDR3 protein gets one entry after TCRdb re-called the reads with MiXCR. This sample has tens of thousands of distinct CDR3 sequences, with 11% to 15% found just once. The source material was a population of CD138-negative cells sorted from bone marrow. The receptors derive from a donor at least 40 years old with multiple myeloma.

This chain uses TRBV18 with TRBJ2-2; 9 positions agree with TRBD1. The CDR3 extends over 17 amino acids. The ends lost 1 base at V and 4 bases at J; junction bases unmatched: 7. Germline loops: CDR1 KGHSH, CDR2 LQKENI. CDR3 nucleotide sequence: TGTGCCAGCTCACCACAAGAACAGGGGGCCTTCACCGGGGAGCTGTTTTTT. This gives the protein CASSPQEQGAFTGELFF. Together with reference TRBV18 and TRBJ2-2, the CDR3 gives the full variable domain: NAGVMQNPRHLVRRRGQEARLRCSPMKGHSHVYWYRQLPEEGLKFMVYLQKENIIDESGMPKERFSAEFPKEGPSILRIQQVVRGDSAAYFCASSPQEQGAFTGELFFGEGSRLTVL.

The sample holds many counts of this clonotype. The V call is TRBV5-4, the J call TRBJ2-7; TRBD1 aligns across 8 bases. The CDR3 is made up of 14 amino acids. Germline CDR1 reads SGHNT; CDR2 reads YYREEE (reference sequence). V trimming: 5 bases; J trimming: 6 bases; junction bases outside the gene matches: 10. CDR3 sequence: CASSLVDRGGEQYF. DNA of the CDR3: TGTGCCAGCAGTCTGGTAGACAGGGGTGGCGAGCAGTACTTC.

The chain has TRBV6-5 and TRBJ2-5; weak D call: TRBD1 (6 bases). Trimming took off 3 bases at V and 0 bases at J, with 11 bases between the two ends. Per the germline V gene, CDR1 is MNHEY and CDR2 is SVGAGI. The CDR3 runs 15 residues. CDR3 coding DNA: TGTGCCAGCAGTTATCTGCAGGGGTACCAAGAGACCCAGTACTTC. The encoded protein is CASSYLQGYQETQYF.

This clonotype has ten or more counts. J is TRBJ1-1 and V is TRBV5-1; D uncertain. This CDR3 contains 15 residues. V lost 1 base, J lost 3 bases, and 13 bases lay in between. The germline gives CDR1 SGHRS, CDR2 YFSETQ. DNA for the CDR3: TGCGCCAGCAGCTTGTTTGTGGGAGAGGACACTGAAGCTTTCTTT. Its translation is CASSLFVGEDTEAFF.

This clonotype was seen at least ten times. The chain combines TRBV5-4 with TRBJ2-7, with TRBD1 matching 7 bases. Per germline, CDR1 SGHNT and CDR2 YYREEE (reference sequence). The trim removed 1 base at V and 6 bases at J, leaving 7 bases unmatched. This CDR3 comprises 14 residues. CDR3 coding DNA: TGTGCCAGCAGCTTGCGGACAGGTAGGGGCGAGCAGTACTTC. Protein product: CASSLRTGRGEQYF. Full variable domain (missing parts from reference TRBV5-4 and TRBJ2-7): ETGVTQSPTHLIKTRGQQVTLRCSSQSGHNTVSWYQQALGQGPQFIFQYYREEENGRGNFPPRFSGLQFPNYSSELNVNALELDDSALYLCASSLRTGRGEQYFGPGTRLTVT.

This clonotype occurred many times. The chain links TRBV23-1 to TRBJ2-1; 15 bases agree with TRBD2. Being an ORF, TRBV23-1 has a function that is uncertain. V dropped 3 bases and J dropped 2; count of bases not matched to a gene: 14. CDR3 length: 21 residues. CDR3 nucleotides: TGCGCCAGCAGTCACTCCCGGGCCGGGACTAGCGGGGGGTCCACCTACAATGAGCAGTTCTTC. Its protein is CASSHSRAGTSGGSTYNEQFF.

This clonotype appeared many times. The chain carries TRBV4-1 and TRBJ1-1, with D maybe TRBD1 (5 bases). The CDR3 is 15 amino acids. Trimming stripped 3 bases from V and 1 base from J, with 12 bases between. Germline CDR1 reads MGHRA; CDR2 reads YSYEKL. CDR3 sequence: CASSQGGGGNTEAFF. The CDR3 nucleotides read TGCGCCAGCAGCCAGGGCGGGGGAGGGAACACTGAAGCTTTCTTT.

This clonotype was recorded at least ten times. The J gene is TRBJ2-3, the V gene TRBV27, with TRBD2 identical over 8 bases. V lost 4 bases, J lost 1 base, and 4 bases stayed unmatched. Per the germline V gene, CDR1 is MNHEY and CDR2 is SMNVEV (reference sequence). The CDR3 has 15 residues. CDR3 loop: CASSWTSRGTDTQYF. In DNA, the CDR3 is TGTGCCAGCAGTTGGACTAGCAGAGGCACAGATACGCAGTATTTT.

This clonotype was found many times. This chain links TRBV5-1 with TRBJ2-7; TRBD1 agrees at 9 bases. This CDR3 spans 16 amino acids. The germline V gene encodes CDR1 SGHRS and CDR2 YFSETQ. J lost 5 bases, V lost 6 bases, and 15 bases had no gene match. The CDR3 spells CASTAVPGQGGNEQYF. CDR3 nucleotides: TGCGCCAGCACCGCAGTCCCGGGACAGGGAGGGAACGAGCAGTACTTC. Based on the CDR3 plus reference TRBV5-1 and TRBJ2-7, the full variable domain is KAGVTQTPRYLIKTRGQQVTLSCSPISGHRSVSWYQQTPGQGLQFLFEYFSETQRNKGNFPGRFSGRQFSNSRSEMNVSTLELGDSALYLCASTAVPGQGGNEQYFGPGTRLTVT.

In the case of this clonotype: A far larger clone is just one base off, so this is likely a read error. The rearrangement joins TRBV6-9 to TRBJ1-1; D unresolved. Germline lookup yields CDR1 MNHGY and CDR2 SVAAGI. Trimming removed 5 bases from V and 3 bases from J, with 7 bases in between. The CDR3 sequence is 12 residues long. Written as DNA, the CDR3 is TGTGCCAGCAGTCACCCAGACACTGAAGCTTTCTTT. Its translation: CASSHPDTEAFF.

The V gene is TRBV19, the J gene TRBJ1-2; D is uncertain. This CDR3 is 13 amino acids long. V lost 4 bases and J 1 base, leaving 7 bases between the germline ends. The germline V gene encodes CDR1 LNHDA and CDR2 SQIVND (reference sequence). CDR3 sequence (DNA): TGTGCCAGTAGTACTGGGAATAACTATGGCTACACCTTC. Amino acid sequence: CASSTGNNYGYTF.

This clonotype appeared many times. Since a much larger clone is just one base distant, this may be a read error. This CDR3 is CASSPGQGARERYF. The DNA for the CDR3 is TGTGCCAGCAGTCCGGGACAGGGGGCTCGGGAGCGGTACTTC. The chain joins TRBV12-3 or TRBV12-4 to TRBJ2-7; 12 nucleotides agree with TRBD1. This CDR3 contains 14 residues.

This clonotype was observed a handful of times. A read error may explain this, as a much larger clone is one base away. The chain joins TRBV12-3 or TRBV12-4 to TRBJ2-3; D gene ambiguous. This CDR3 comprises 13 residues. The V end lost 3 bases, the J end lost 4 bases, and 8 bases lay between the germline ends. The CDR3 here is CASSFPSADTQYF. Here the CDR3 DNA reads TGTGCCAGCAGTTTCCCCAGCGCAGATACGCAGTATTTT.

This clonotype was counted many times. The chain couples TRBV7-2 to TRBJ2-7; 9 nucleotides align to TRBD1. This CDR3 spans 15 amino acids. The junction had 4 bases not matched to a gene; V was cut back by 4 bases and J by 0 bases. Germline V lookup: CDR1 SGHTA, CDR2 FQGNSA. The CDR3 region is CASSSGTGSSYEQYF. CDR3 nucleotide sequence: TGTGCCAGCAGCTCCGGGACAGGGAGCTCCTACGAGCAGTACTTC. Together with reference TRBV7-2 and TRBJ2-7, the CDR3 gives the full variable domain: GAGVSQSPSNKVTEKGKDVELRCDPISGHTALYWYRQSLGQGLEFLIYFQGNSAPDKSGLPSDRFSAERTGGSVSTLTIQRTQQEDSAVYLCASSSGTGSSYEQYFGPGTRLTVT.

This clonotype appeared many times. This chain joins TRBV2 and TRBJ1-5, with D tentatively TRBD1 (5 bases). CDR3 size: 15 residues. V lost 0 bases and J 3 bases, leaving 9 bases between the germline ends. Germline CDR1 reads SNHLY; CDR2 reads FYNNEI. The CDR3 DNA follows: TGTGCCAGCAGTGAAGCGGGCAGGGACAATCAGCCCCAGCATTTT. Its translation: CASSEAGRDNQPQHF.

Ten or more counts support this clonotype. This chain connects TRBV15 to TRBJ1-5; 7 nucleotides line up with TRBD1. Per germline, CDR1 LNHNV and CDR2 YYDKDF (reference sequence). The ends lost 0 bases at V and 9 bases at J; junction bases unmatched: 20. The CDR3 is 19 amino acids. CDR3 nucleotides: TGTGCCACCAGCAGAGATGACCCCCTAAGGGGGCCGGCAGGGAGGCCCCAGCATTTT. This gives the protein CATSRDDPLRGPAGRPQHF.

This clonotype was seen a handful of times. This may stem from a read error, because a much larger clone lies one nucleotide away. V and J are TRBV19 and TRBJ2-7; TRBD2 is a possible D gene (6 bases). CDR1 and CDR2 (germline): LNHDA, SQIVND (reference sequence). The CDR3 is made up of 14 amino acids. This CDR3 reads CASSPRLVPYERYF. The CDR3 nucleotides are TGTGCCAGTAGCCCCCGACTAGTCCCCTACGAGCGGTACTTC.

The table lists this clonotype with many counts. The chain uses TRBV20-1 and TRBJ1-1; D call uncertain. The germline V gene has CDR1 DFQATT and CDR2 SNEGSKA (reference sequence). The CDR3 covers 15 residues. The V gene lost 6 bases and the J gene lost 0 bases, with 17 bases spanning the gap. The CDR3, as DNA: TGCAGTGCCGCCTCCGCCGGACGAATGAACACTGAAGCTTTCTTT. Translation: CSAASAGRMNTEAFF.

The chain links TRBV5-1 to TRBJ1-1, with TRBD1 as a possible D gene (5 bases). This CDR3 region has 13 residues. Germline V gene lookup returns CDR1 SGHRS and CDR2 YFSETQ. Trimming pared 0 bases from V and 12 bases from J, leaving 15 bases between. CDR3 protein: CASSLARGTQTFF. CDR3 sequence (DNA): TGCGCCAGCAGCTTGGCTCGGGGCACTCAAACTTTCTTT.

This clonotype showed up many times. The V and J genes are TRBV29-1 and TRBJ1-1, with D hard to call. Trimming took 3 bases from V and 3 from J, leaving 8 bases between them. Germline CDR1 reads SQVTM; CDR2 reads ANQGSEA. The length of the CDR3 is 12 residues. The chain's CDR3 is CSVEGRHTEAFF. DNA for the CDR3: TGCAGCGTTGAGGGTCGGCACACTGAAGCTTTCTTT.

This clonotype was recorded at least ten times. This chain links TRBV28 with TRBJ2-7; maybe TRBD1 (6 bases). The V gene lost 5 bases and the J gene lost 9 bases, with 17 bases spanning the gap. The CDR3 is 13 amino acids. Germline loops: CDR1 MDHEN, CDR2 SYDVKM. CDR3 in amino acids: CASSRSRDIGQYF. The CDR3 nucleotides are TGTGCCAGCAGTCGCTCCCGGGACATCGGGCAGTACTTC.

This clonotype was counted ten times or more. The rearrangement links TRBV27 to TRBJ1-1; D possibly corresponds to TRBD1 (6 bases). Trimming took off 3 bases at V and 4 bases at J, with 9 bases between the two ends. Germline V lookup: CDR1 MNHEY, CDR2 SMNVEV (reference sequence). This CDR3 has 13 residues. Written as DNA, the CDR3 is TGTGCCAGCAGTTTTGGACAGACCACTGAAGCTTTCTTT. Its protein is CASSFGQTTEAFF.

This clonotype was seen at least ten times. The chain has TRBV29-1 and TRBJ2-4; D gene unclear. Germline lookup yields CDR1 SQVTM and CDR2 ANQGSEA. This CDR3 spans 14 amino acids. Trimming shortened V by 6 bases and J by 0 bases, and 12 bases separated the two germline ends. CDR3 in amino acids: CSVILLLAKNIQYF. The CDR3 region has the DNA TGCAGCGTGATTCTTCTGCTAGCCAAAAACATTCAGTACTTC.

Many counts were recorded for this clonotype. The chain is built from TRBV4-3 and TRBJ2-3; D could derive from TRBD1 or TRBD2 (5 bases each). V was pared by 0 bases and J by 4 bases, with 11 bases between. The CDR3 has 15 residues. Per germline, CDR1 LGHNA and CDR2 YSLEER. The CDR3 DNA reads as TGCGCCAGCAGCCAAGACAGGATGGGGGCAGATACGCAGTATTTT. Encoded protein: CASSQDRMGADTQYF.

This clonotype occurred many times. The rearrangement links TRBV30 to TRBJ1-5; D gene unclear. The V and J ends lost 4 bases and 0 bases respectively, with 10 bases between them. The CDR3 has 14 amino acids. Germline assignment: CDR1 GTSNPN and CDR2 SVGIG (reference sequence). In DNA, the CDR3 is TGTGCCTGGAAGGGTACGGATAGCAATCAGCCCCAGCATTTT. Translation gives CAWKGTDSNQPQHF. Full variable domain (remainder filled in from reference TRBV30 and TRBJ1-5): SQTIHQWPATLVQPVGSPLSLECTVEGTSNPNLYWYRQAAGRGLQLLFYSVGIGQISSEVPQNLSASRPQDRQFILSSKKLLLSDSGFYLCAWKGTDSNQPQHFGDGTRLSIL.